Each of the 14 T cell receptor beta chains below was sequenced from the same sample in a study of blood T cell repertoires in COVID-19. This table comes from immunoSEQ multiplex PCR, and its TCRdb copy is limited to in-frame clones, with some not included. The sample yields approximately 210,000 clones, 84% seen once. The material sequenced was peripheral blood. The receptors here all came from a woman in her fifties or sixties with active or convalescent COVID-19.

The V and J genes are TRBV27 and TRBJ2-7; TRBD2 is a possible D gene (6 bases). The CDR3 contains 14 residues. Germline CDR1 and CDR2: MNHEY and SMNVEV (reference sequence). With 3 bases removed from V and 3 bases from J, the gap between germline ends came to 12 bases. The CDR3 loop is CASSLGDWGYEQYF. The DNA of the CDR3 is TGTGCCAGCAGTTTGGGGGACTGGGGCTACGAGCAGTACTTC.

The rearrangement uses TRBV15 and TRBJ1-1; 7 bases agree with TRBD1. Trimming removed 6 bases from V and 5 bases from J; junction bases left unmatched: 12. Germline CDR1 is LNHNV and CDR2 is YYDKDF (reference sequence). This CDR3 spans 15 amino acids. The CDR3 sequence is CATSEPQGYRTEAFF. CDR3 bases: TGTGCCACCAGTGAACCACAGGGGTATCGGACTGAAGCTTTCTTT.

This clone was recorded only once. CDR3: CASSLSGGANTEAFF. The CDR3 DNA follows: TGTGCCAGCAGTTTATCGGGGGGTGCGAACACTGAAGCTTTCTTT. The rearrangement links TRBV27 to TRBJ1-1; a weak D match, TRBD1 (5 bases). The germline CDR1 and CDR2 sequences are MNHEY and SMNVEV (reference sequence). V was shortened by 0 bases and J by 1 base, with 9 bases between the two germline ends. The CDR3 length is 15 residues.

V and J are TRBV13 and TRBJ2-5, with 7 bases lining up with TRBD1. This CDR3 is built from 15 residues. Looked up from germline, CDR1 is PRHDT and CDR2 is FYEKMQ (reference sequence). Unmatched junction bases numbered 9, after V lost 4 bases and J lost 4 bases. This CDR3 is CASSSPGGSRETQYF. Written as DNA, the CDR3 is TGTGCCAGCAGCTCCCCAGGGGGAAGCCGAGAGACCCAGTACTTC.

The chain carries TRBV9 and TRBJ1-6, with D perhaps matching TRBD1 (6 bases). Trimming removed 4 bases at V and 10 bases at J, with 12 bases between. The CDR3 is 13 amino acids. Per the germline V gene, CDR1 is SGDLS and CDR2 is YYNGEE. CDR3 region: CASSTSGGSPLHF. CDR3 coding DNA: TGTGCCAGCAGCACCAGTGGGGGCTCACCCCTCCACTTT.

J is TRBJ1-4 and V is TRBV20-1; weak D call: TRBD1 (6 bases). V shed 3 bases and J shed 4 bases, with 9 bases lying between them. Per the germline V gene, CDR1 is DFQATT and CDR2 is SNEGSKA (reference sequence). The CDR3 covers 13 residues. The CDR3: CSASADSNEKLFF. CDR3 bases: TGCAGTGCTAGTGCGGACAGTAATGAAAAACTGTTTTTT.

The rearrangement uses TRBV5-5 and TRBJ1-5; D perhaps matches TRBD1 (5 bases). The CDR3 length is 13 residues. Per germline, CDR1 SGHKS and CDR2 YYEKEE (reference sequence). V was shortened by 1 base and J by 7 bases, with 9 bases between the two germline ends. For the CDR3, the DNA is TGTGCCAGCAGCTTGCAAGGGGTACAGCCCCAGCATTTT. Amino acids: CASSLQGVQPQHF.

The V call is TRBV5-6, the J call TRBJ2-2, with unresolved D. CDR3 length: 14 residues. Germline CDR1 is SGHDT and CDR2 is YYEEEE. V was cut by 4 bases and J by 2 bases, with 9 bases left in between. The CDR3 is CASSLGPNTGELFF. CDR3 in DNA: TGTGCCAGCAGCCTAGGTCCTAACACCGGGGAGCTGTTTTTT. The full variable domain, completed using reference TRBV5-6 and TRBJ2-2, is DAGVTQSPTHLIKTRGQQVTLRCSPKSGHDTVSWYQQALGQGPQFIFQYYEEEERQRGNFPDRFSGHQFPNYSSELNVNALLLGDSALYLCASSLGPNTGELFFGEGSRLTVL.

This sequence joins TRBV27 and TRBJ2-1; no clear D gene. V shed 0 bases and J shed 7 bases, with 4 bases lying between them. The CDR3 sequence is 12 residues long. Germline V CDR1 and CDR2: MNHEY, SMNVEV (reference sequence). Here the CDR3 reads CASSLSINEQFF. The DNA for the CDR3 is TGTGCCAGCAGTTTATCAATAAATGAGCAGTTCTTC.

The V gene is TRBV29-1, the J gene TRBJ1-5; 7 nucleotides line up with TRBD1. Germline CDR1 and CDR2: SQVTM and ANQGSEA. The V gene end was trimmed by 2 bases and the J gene end by 1 base; junction bases not matched to a gene: 8. This CDR3 has 16 residues. The CDR3 loop is CSVESTGVSSNQPQHF. CDR3 nucleotide sequence: TGCAGCGTTGAATCCACAGGGGTTTCGAGCAATCAGCCCCAGCATTTT.

The rearrangement uses TRBV6-5 and TRBJ1-1, with D possibly being TRBD1 (6 bases). In germline, CDR1 is MNHEY, CDR2 SVGAGI. The germline V and J ends were trimmed by 7 bases and 0 bases, with 12 bases remaining between them. The CDR3 totals 14 residues. The CDR3 DNA reads TGTGCCAGCAAGACAGGTGGCATGAACACTGAAGCTTTCTTT. Protein sequence: CASKTGGMNTEAFF.

The chain employs TRBV28 and TRBJ2-7; D is possibly TRBD2 (6 bases). Germline V gives CDR1 MDHEN, CDR2 SYDVKM. Deletions cut 5 bases from V and 6 bases from J, with 14 bases between. The CDR3 is 13 amino acids. CDR3 in amino acids: CASSLSGRGEQYF. CDR3 sequence (DNA): TGTGCCAGCAGTCTTTCCGGGAGAGGCGAGCAGTACTTC.

The chain is built from TRBV30 and TRBJ2-7; 9 bases line up with TRBD1. The trim removed 6 bases at V and 5 bases at J, leaving 8 bases unmatched. This CDR3 region has 13 residues. Germline loops: CDR1 GTSNPN, CDR2 SVGIG (reference sequence). The CDR3 region has the DNA TGTGCCTGCTCCCGACAGGGGGTAGACGAGCAGTACTTC. Its translation is CACSRQGVDEQYF.

This CDR3 reads CASSLGMVLAGYGYTF. The CDR3 DNA is TGCGCCAGCAGCTTGGGTATGGTATTGGCGGGCTATGGCTACACCTTC. This rearrangement joins TRBV5-1 to TRBJ1-2; D uncertain. This CDR3 has 16 amino acids. V was cut by 0 bases and J by 4 bases, with 16 bases left in between. Germline CDR1 reads SGHRS; CDR2 reads YFSETQ.